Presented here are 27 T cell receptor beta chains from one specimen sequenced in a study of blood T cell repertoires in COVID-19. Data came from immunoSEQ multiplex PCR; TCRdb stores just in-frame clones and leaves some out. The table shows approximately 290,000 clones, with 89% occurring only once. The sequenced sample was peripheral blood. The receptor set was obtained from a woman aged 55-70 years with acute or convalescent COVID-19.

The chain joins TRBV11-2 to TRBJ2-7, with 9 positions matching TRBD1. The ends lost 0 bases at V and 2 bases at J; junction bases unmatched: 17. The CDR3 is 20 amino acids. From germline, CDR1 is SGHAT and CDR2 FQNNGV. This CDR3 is CASSLDATGGGLTYPYEQYF. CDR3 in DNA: TGTGCCAGCAGCTTAGATGCGACAGGGGGAGGTCTGACTTACCCCTACGAGCAGTACTTC.

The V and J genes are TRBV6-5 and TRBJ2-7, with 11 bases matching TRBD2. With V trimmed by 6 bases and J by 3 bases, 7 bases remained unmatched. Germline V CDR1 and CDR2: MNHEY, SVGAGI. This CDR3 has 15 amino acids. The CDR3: CASRTLGLADYEQYF. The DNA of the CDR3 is TGTGCCAGCAGGACTTTGGGACTAGCGGACTACGAGCAGTACTTC.

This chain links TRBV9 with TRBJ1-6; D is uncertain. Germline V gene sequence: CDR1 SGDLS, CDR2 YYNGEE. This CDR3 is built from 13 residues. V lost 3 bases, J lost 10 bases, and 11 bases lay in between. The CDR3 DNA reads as TGTGCCAGCAGCGGCGAGCTAGCCTCACCCCTCCACTTT. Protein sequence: CASSGELASPLHF.

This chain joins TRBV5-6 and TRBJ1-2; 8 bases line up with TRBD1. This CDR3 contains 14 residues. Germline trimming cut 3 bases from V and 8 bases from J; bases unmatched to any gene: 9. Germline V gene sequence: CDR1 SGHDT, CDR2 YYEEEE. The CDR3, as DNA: TGTGCCAGCAGCTGGGGGGAGACAGGGGTAGGCTACACCTTC. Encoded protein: CASSWGETGVGYTF. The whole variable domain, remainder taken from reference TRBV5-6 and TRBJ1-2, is DAGVTQSPTHLIKTRGQQVTLRCSPKSGHDTVSWYQQALGQGPQFIFQYYEEEERQRGNFPDRFSGHQFPNYSSELNVNALLLGDSALYLCASSWGETGVGYTFGSGTRLTVV.

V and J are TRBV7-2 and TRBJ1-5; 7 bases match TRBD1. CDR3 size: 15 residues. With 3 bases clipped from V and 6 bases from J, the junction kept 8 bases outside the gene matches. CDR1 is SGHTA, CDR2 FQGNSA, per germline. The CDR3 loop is CASSFGRGLGQPQHF. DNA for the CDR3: TGTGCCAGCAGCTTTGGTAGGGGGCTAGGTCAGCCCCAGCATTTT.

The DNA for the CDR3 is TGTGCCAGCAGCCAAGATTGGGGGGAGACACCCCTCCACTTT. It is translated as CASSQDWGETPLHF. This chain joins TRBV3-1 (or the pseudogene TRBV3-2) and TRBJ1-6; TRBD1 is a possible D gene (5 bases). The CDR3 sequence is 14 residues long. Trimming stripped 0 bases from V and 11 bases from J, with 11 bases between. The germline V gene encodes CDR1 LGHDT and CDR2 YNNKEL (reference sequence).

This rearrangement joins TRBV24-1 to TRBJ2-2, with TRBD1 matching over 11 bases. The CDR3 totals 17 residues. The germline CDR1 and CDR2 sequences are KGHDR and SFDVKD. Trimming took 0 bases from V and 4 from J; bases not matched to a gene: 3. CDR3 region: CATSDLWGTGGTGELFF. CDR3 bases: TGTGCCACCAGTGATTTGTGGGGGACAGGGGGCACCGGGGAGCTGTTTTTT.

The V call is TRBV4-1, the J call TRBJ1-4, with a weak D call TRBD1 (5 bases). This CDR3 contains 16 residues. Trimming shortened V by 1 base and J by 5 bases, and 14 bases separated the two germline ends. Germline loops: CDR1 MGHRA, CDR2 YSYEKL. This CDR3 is CASSQGPSGGNEKLFF. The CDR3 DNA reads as TGCGCCAGCAGCCAAGGGCCCAGCGGGGGGAATGAAAAACTGTTTTTT.

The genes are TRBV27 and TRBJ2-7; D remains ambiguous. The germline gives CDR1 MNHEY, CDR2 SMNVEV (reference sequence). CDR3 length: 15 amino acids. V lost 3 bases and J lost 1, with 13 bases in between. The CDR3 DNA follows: TGTGCCAGCAGTTTCTCCGGGTATGGGTCCTACGAGCAGTACTTC. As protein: CASSFSGYGSYEQYF.

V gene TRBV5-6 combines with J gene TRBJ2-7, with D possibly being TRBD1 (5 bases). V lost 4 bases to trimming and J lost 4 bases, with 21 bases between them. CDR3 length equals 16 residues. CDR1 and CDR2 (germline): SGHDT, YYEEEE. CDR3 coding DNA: TGTGCCAGCAGCGAATTGTTATCAGGGTCCTGGTACGAGCAGTACTTC. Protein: CASSELLSGSWYEQYF.

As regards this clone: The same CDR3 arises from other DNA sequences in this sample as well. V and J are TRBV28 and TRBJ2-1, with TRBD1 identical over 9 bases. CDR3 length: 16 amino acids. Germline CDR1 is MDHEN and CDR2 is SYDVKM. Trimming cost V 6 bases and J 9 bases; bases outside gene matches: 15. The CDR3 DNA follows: TGTGCCAGCAGCCAACAGGGACAGGGTCGTAGAGGTGAGCAGTTCTTC. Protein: CASSQQGQGRRGEQFF.

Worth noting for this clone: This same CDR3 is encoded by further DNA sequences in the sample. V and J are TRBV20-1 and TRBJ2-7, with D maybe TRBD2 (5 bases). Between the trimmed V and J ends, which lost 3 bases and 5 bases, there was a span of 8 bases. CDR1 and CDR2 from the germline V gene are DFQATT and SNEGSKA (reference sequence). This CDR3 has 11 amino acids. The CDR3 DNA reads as TGCAGTGCTAGGGCGGGTCACGAGCAGTACTTC. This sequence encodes CSARAGHEQYF.

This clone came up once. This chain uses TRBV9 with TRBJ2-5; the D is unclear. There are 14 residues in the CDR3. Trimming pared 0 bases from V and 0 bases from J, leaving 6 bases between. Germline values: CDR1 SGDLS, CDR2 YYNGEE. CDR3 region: CASSVGHNQETQYF. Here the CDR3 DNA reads TGTGCCAGCAGCGTAGGGCATAACCAAGAGACCCAGTACTTC.

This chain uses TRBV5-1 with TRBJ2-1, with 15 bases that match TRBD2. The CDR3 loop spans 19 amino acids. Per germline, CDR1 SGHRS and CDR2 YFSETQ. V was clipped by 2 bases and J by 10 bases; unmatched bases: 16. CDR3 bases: TGCGCCAGCAGCTTAGCCCCTCAGGGACTAGCGGGGGGCCGAGGAGAGCAGTTCTTC. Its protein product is CASSLAPQGLAGGRGEQFF. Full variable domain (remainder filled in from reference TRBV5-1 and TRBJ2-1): KAGVTQTPRYLIKTRGQQVTLSCSPISGHRSVSWYQQTPGQGLQFLFEYFSETQRNKGNFPGRFSGRQFSNSRSEMNVSTLELGDSALYLCASSLAPQGLAGGRGEQFFGPGTRLTVL.

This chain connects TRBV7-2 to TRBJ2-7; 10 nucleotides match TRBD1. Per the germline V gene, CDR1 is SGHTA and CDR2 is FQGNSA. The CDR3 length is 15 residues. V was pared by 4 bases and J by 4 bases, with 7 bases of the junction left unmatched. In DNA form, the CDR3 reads TGTGCCAGCAGCTCCCGGACAGGGGGGGGGTACGAGCAGTACTTC. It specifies CASSSRTGGGYEQYF.

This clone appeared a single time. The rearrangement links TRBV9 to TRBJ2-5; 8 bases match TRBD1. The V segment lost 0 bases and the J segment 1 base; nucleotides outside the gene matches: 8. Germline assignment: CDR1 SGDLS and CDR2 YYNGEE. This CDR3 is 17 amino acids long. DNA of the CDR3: TGTGCCAGCAGCGTAGGACCGGGACAGGCCCTCCAAGAGACCCAGTACTTC. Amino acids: CASSVGPGQALQETQYF.

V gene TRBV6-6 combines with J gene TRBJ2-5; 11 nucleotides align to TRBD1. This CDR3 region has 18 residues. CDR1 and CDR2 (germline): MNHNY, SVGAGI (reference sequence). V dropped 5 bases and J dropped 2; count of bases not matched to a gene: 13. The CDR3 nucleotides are TGTGCCAGCAGTCTCAGGACAGGGGGCATGTGGAATCAAGAGACCCAGTACTTC. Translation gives CASSLRTGGMWNQETQYF.

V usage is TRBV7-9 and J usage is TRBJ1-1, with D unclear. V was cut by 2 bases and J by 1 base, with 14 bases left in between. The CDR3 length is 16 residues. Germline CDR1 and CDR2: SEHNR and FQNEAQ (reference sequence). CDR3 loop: CASSLTTGSGNTEAFF. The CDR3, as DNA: TGTGCCAGCAGCTTAACGACGGGATCTGGGAACACTGAAGCTTTCTTT. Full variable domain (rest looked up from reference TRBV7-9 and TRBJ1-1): DTGVSQNPRHKITKRGQNVTFRCDPISEHNRLYWYRQTLGQGPEFLTYFQNEAQLEKSRLLSDRFSAERPKGSFSTLEIQRTEQGDSAMYLCASSLTTGSGNTEAFFGQGTRLTVV.

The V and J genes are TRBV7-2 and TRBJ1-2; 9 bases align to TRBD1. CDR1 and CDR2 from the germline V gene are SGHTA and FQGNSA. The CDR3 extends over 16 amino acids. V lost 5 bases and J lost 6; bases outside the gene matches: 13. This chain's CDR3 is CASSQVPGQGSDGYTF. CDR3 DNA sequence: TGTGCCAGCAGCCAAGTCCCGGGACAGGGTTCGGATGGCTACACCTTC.

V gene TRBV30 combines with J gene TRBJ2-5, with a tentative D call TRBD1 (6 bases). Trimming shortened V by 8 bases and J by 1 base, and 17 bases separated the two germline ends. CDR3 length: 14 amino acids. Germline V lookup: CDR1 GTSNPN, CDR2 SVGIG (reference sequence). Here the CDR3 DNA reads TGTGCCGGAAGCAGGGGATCGGGCCAAGAGACCCAGTACTTC. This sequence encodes CAGSRGSGQETQYF.

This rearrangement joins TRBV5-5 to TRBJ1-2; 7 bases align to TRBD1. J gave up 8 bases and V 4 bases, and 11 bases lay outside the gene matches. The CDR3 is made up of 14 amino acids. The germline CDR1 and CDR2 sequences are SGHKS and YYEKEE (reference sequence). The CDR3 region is CASSPGRGPLGYTF. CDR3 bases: TGTGCCAGCAGCCCCGGGAGGGGGCCGTTGGGCTACACCTTC.

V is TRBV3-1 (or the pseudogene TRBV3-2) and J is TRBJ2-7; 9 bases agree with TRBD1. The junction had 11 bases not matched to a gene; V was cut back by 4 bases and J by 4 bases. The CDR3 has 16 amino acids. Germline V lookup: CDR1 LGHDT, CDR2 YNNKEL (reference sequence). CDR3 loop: CASSPRRGQGLYEQYF. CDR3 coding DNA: TGTGCCAGCAGCCCCCGTCGGGGACAGGGATTGTACGAGCAGTACTTC.

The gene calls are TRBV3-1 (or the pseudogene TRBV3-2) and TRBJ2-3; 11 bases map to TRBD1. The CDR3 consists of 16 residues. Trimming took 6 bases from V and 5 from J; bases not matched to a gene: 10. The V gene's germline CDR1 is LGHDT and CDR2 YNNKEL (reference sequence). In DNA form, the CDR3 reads TGTGCCAGCAGTCGACCCGGGACAGGGGGGTTAGATACGCAGTATTTT. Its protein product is CASSRPGTGGLDTQYF.

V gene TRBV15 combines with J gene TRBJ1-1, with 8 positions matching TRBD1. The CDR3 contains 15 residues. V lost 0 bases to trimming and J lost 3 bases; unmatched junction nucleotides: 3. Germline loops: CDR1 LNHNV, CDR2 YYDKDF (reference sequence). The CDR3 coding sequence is TGTGCCACCAGCAGAGAAACAGGGGGATACACTGAAGCTTTCTTT. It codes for CATSRETGGYTEAFF.

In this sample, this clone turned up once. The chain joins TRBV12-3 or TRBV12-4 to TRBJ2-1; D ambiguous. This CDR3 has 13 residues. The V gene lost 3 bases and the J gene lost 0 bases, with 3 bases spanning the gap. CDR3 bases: TGTGCCAGCAGTTTTCTCTCCTACAATGAGCAGTTCTTC. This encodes CASSFLSYNEQFF.

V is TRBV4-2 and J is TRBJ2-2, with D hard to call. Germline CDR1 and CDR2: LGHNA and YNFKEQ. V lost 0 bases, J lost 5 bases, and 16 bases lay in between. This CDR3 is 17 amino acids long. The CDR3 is CASSQDLGSRGTGELFF. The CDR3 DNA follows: TGTGCCAGCAGCCAAGATTTAGGATCCCGCGGAACCGGGGAGCTGTTTTTT.

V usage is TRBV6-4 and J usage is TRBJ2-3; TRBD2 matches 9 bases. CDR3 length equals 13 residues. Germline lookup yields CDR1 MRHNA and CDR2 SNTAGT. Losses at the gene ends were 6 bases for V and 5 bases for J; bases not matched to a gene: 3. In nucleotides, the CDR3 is TGTGCCAGCAGGGGCGGGAGGGAAGATACGCAGTATTTT. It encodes CASRGGREDTQYF.